Below, 9 T cell receptor beta chains from the same sample are listed, as sequenced in a study of CD8 T cells in ankylosing spondylitis. TCRdb re-called the 5' RACE reads through MiXCR, storing one row per CDR3 protein. The repertoire consists of around 140,000 distinct CDR3 sequences, with approximately 10% occurring once and the leading ten covering over 4%. Sequencing was done on a sample of blood, either unsorted or a sorted T cell fraction (not recorded which). These receptors were taken from a female donor with ankylosing spondylitis or in good health (not recorded which).

This clonotype was counted only a few times. The V call is TRBV25-1, the J call TRBJ1-4; a possible D gene is TRBD1 (5 bases). V lost 3 bases to trimming and J lost 10 bases, with 12 bases between them. The germline CDR1 and CDR2 sequences are MGHDK and SYGVNS. The CDR3 length is 13 residues. The CDR3 nucleotides read TGTGCCAGCAGTGACCCGTTCGGGGGAAAACTGTTTTTT. Its protein is CASSDPFGGKLFF.

V gene TRBV10-3 combines with J gene TRBJ2-7; 8 positions agree with TRBD1. The V segment lost 0 bases and the J segment 6 bases; nucleotides outside the gene matches: 7. The CDR3 spans 15 residues. From germline, CDR1 is ENHRY and CDR2 SYGVKD. CDR3 region: CAISESRQGSGEQYF. CDR3 bases: TGTGCCATCAGTGAGTCGAGACAGGGGAGTGGCGAGCAGTACTTC.

This clonotype was picked up a small number of times. The rearrangement joins TRBV9 to TRBJ2-7; 7 bases are shared with TRBD1. V trimming: 4 bases; J trimming: 2 bases; junction bases outside the gene matches: 12. Germline V gene sequence: CDR1 SGDLS, CDR2 YYNGEE. There are 16 residues in the CDR3. CDR3 sequence reads: CASSPLPGTATYEQYF. CDR3 bases: TGTGCCAGCAGCCCTCTTCCCGGGACAGCAACCTACGAGCAGTACTTC. The full variable domain, rest sourced from reference TRBV9 and TRBJ2-7, is DSGVTQTPKHLITATGQRVTLRCSPRSGDLSVYWYQQSLDQGLQFLIQYYNGEERAKGNILERFSAQQFPDLHSELNLSSLELGDSALYFCASSPLPGTATYEQYFGPGTRLTVT.

This clonotype was counted many times. The DNA for the CDR3 is TGTGCCAGCAGCGGACATACCACCGGGGAGCTGTTTTTT. Amino acids: CASSGHTTGELFF. J is TRBJ2-2 and V is TRBV11-3; the D gene is possibly TRBD1 (5 bases). V lost 5 bases and J 4 bases, leaving 8 bases between the germline ends. CDR1 and CDR2 (germline): SGHNT, YENEEA. CDR3 length equals 13 residues.

This clonotype was seen ten or more times. The chain combines TRBV20-1 with TRBJ2-5, with D tentatively TRBD2 (6 bases). V lost 3 bases and J 2 bases, leaving 13 bases between the germline ends. The CDR3 is 14 residues long. Germline CDR1 is DFQATT and CDR2 is SNEGSKA (reference sequence). CDR3 sequence reads: CSAREGISQETQYF. The CDR3, as DNA: TGCAGTGCTAGGGAGGGTATCTCACAAGAGACCCAGTACTTC.

The rearrangement joins TRBV10-1 to TRBJ2-2, with TRBD2 identical over 7 bases. V lost 2 bases and J lost 0; bases outside the gene matches: 0. Germline V gene sequence: CDR1 WNHNN, CDR2 SYGVQD (reference sequence). CDR3 length: 15 amino acids. The DNA for the CDR3 is TGCGCCAGCAGTGAGAGCGGGGCGAACACCGGGGAGCTGTTTTTT. Encoded protein: CASSESGANTGELFF.

Here the CDR3 DNA reads TGCAGTGCTGGACTAGCCGACAAAAACATTCAGTACTTC. Its protein product is CSAGLADKNIQYF. The rearrangement joins TRBV20-1 to TRBJ2-4; 8 nucleotides match TRBD2. The junction had 3 bases not matched to a gene; V was cut back by 5 bases and J by 3 bases. This CDR3 contains 13 residues. Looked up from germline, CDR1 is DFQATT and CDR2 is SNEGSKA (reference sequence).

This clonotype was counted many times. The rearrangement uses TRBV12-3 or TRBV12-4 and TRBJ2-4; 9 bases are shared with TRBD1. The CDR3 covers 13 residues. V trimming: 6 bases; J trimming: 9 bases; junction bases outside the gene matches: 6. In DNA form, the CDR3 reads TGTGCCAGCAGCCGGGACAGGGTTGGCATTCAGTACTTC. Its translation: CASSRDRVGIQYF.

This clonotype was picked up many times. J is TRBJ2-7 and V is TRBV7-9, with 10 nucleotides matching TRBD1. V trimming: 5 bases; J trimming: 5 bases; junction bases outside the gene matches: 9. Per germline, CDR1 SEHNR and CDR2 FQNEAQ (reference sequence). The CDR3 consists of 15 residues. CDR3 nucleotides: TGTGCCAGCAGCCGCGGACAGGGGGATCTGGACGAGCAGTACTTC. As protein: CASSRGQGDLDEQYF. The variable domain in full, completed from reference TRBV7-9 and TRBJ2-7, reads DTGVSQNPRHKITKRGQNVTFRCDPISEHNRLYWYRQTLGQGPEFLTYFQNEAQLEKSRLLSDRFSAERPKGSFSTLEIQRTEQGDSAMYLCASSRGQGDLDEQYFGPGTRLTVT.